Listed here are 27 T cell receptor beta chains from one sample, sequenced in a study of identical twins. TCRdb analysed the 5' RACE reads with MiXCR anew, one entry per CDR3 protein. The repertoire includes about 890,000 distinct CDR3 sequences, about 12% of them detected once, and 1.5% to 2% sits in the top ten. This sample was shared with a second study, whose subject was yellow fever vaccine responses in identical twins.

Input material: PBMCs. These receptor sequences come from a woman under 30 in good health.

This rearrangement joins TRBV25-1 to TRBJ2-7, with a weak D call TRBD1 (6 bases). CDR3 size: 14 residues. Deletions cut 9 bases from V and 4 bases from J, with 19 bases between. CDR1 and CDR2 (germline): MGHDK, SYGVNS. In DNA, the CDR3 is TGTGCCAGTCCTACCCCGGGACAACCGTACGAGCAGTACTTC. Its protein is CASPTPGQPYEQYF.

This clonotype has a count of ten or more. The CDR3 protein is CASRAAGYSGNTIYF. CDR3 in DNA: TGCGCCAGCAGGGCGGCAGGATATTCTGGAAACACCATATATTTT. The rearrangement uses TRBV10-2 and TRBJ1-3, with unresolved D. The germline V gene encodes CDR1 WSHSY and CDR2 SAAADI. The V and J ends lost 6 bases and 1 base respectively, with 13 bases between them. The CDR3 runs 15 residues.

This clonotype was picked up a small number of times. The chain combines TRBV3-1 with TRBJ2-7; TRBD2 matches at 7 bases. CDR3 length: 13 residues. Trimming at V came to 8 bases and at J to 2 bases, leaving 6 bases not matched to a gene. Germline assignment: CDR1 LGHDT and CDR2 YNNKEL (reference sequence). The CDR3 region has the DNA TGTGCCAGCTCGCTAGCGGTTCCCTACGAGCAGTACTTC. As protein: CASSLAVPYEQYF.

This rearrangement joins TRBV2 to TRBJ2-7; D perhaps matches TRBD1 (6 bases). V was trimmed by 3 bases and J by 8 bases, leaving 20 bases between them. The CDR3 spans 15 residues. Germline V lookup: CDR1 SNHLY, CDR2 FYNNEI. The chain's CDR3 is CASSDRGTIRIQQYF. The CDR3 DNA reads as TGTGCCAGCAGTGACCGAGGGACAATCAGAATTCAGCAGTACTTC.

The table lists this clonotype with a count of one. This rearrangement joins TRBV6-5 to TRBJ2-2, with a weak D call TRBD1 (6 bases). This CDR3 is built from 16 residues. Trimming removed 2 bases at V and 5 bases at J, with 15 bases between. Germline V lookup: CDR1 MNHEY, CDR2 SVGAGI. The DNA of the CDR3 is TGTGCCAGCAGTTACCAACAGGGCTTCTGGACCGGGGAGCTGTTTTTT. Protein sequence: CASSYQQGFWTGELFF.

This clonotype has more than one count but fewer than ten. V and J are TRBV3-1 and TRBJ2-1; TRBD2 matches at 7 bases. The CDR3 consists of 19 residues. Germline V gene lookup returns CDR1 LGHDT and CDR2 YNNKEL (reference sequence). After removal of 0 bases from V and 5 bases from J, the junction contained 16 bases not matched to a gene. CDR3 loop: CASSQEIATTSLGNNEQFF. The CDR3 DNA follows: TGTGCCAGCAGCCAAGAAATAGCAACGACTAGCCTGGGGAACAATGAGCAGTTCTTC.

The V gene is TRBV25-1, the J gene TRBJ2-6; D uncertain. The CDR3 has 16 amino acids. V lost 1 base and J 0 bases, leaving 7 bases between the germline ends. The germline CDR1 and CDR2 sequences are MGHDK and SYGVNS. The DNA of the CDR3 is TGTGCCAGCAGTGAATGGGCGGTCTCTGGGGCCAACGTCCTGACTTTC. Translating it yields CASSEWAVSGANVLTF.

Only a few counts were recorded for this clonotype. V gene TRBV6-2 or TRBV6-3 combines with J gene TRBJ2-7; 15 nucleotides agree with TRBD2. The CDR3 sequence is 20 residues long. Germline-derived CDR1 and CDR2 are MNHEY and SVGEGT. V dropped 7 bases and J dropped 5; count of bases not matched to a gene: 21. This CDR3 reads CASTDTLSPGTSGGMHEQYV. For the CDR3, the DNA is TGTGCCAGCACCGACACCCTAAGCCCCGGGACTAGCGGGGGGATGCACGAGCAGTACGTC.

This clonotype was seen only a few times. J is TRBJ1-6 and V is TRBV3-1, with D possibly TRBD1 on 6 matching bases. The CDR3 covers 14 residues. Germline values: CDR1 LGHDT, CDR2 YNNKEL (reference sequence). Trimming removed 4 bases at V and 7 bases at J, with 11 bases between. CDR3 in DNA: TGTGCCAGCAGCCCAGGGGTAGGGAATTCACCCCTCCACTTT. Encoded protein: CASSPGVGNSPLHF.

This clonotype was seen a handful of times. The rearrangement joins TRBV29-1 to TRBJ1-1, with D possibly TRBD1 on 5 matching bases. V was shortened by 3 bases and J by 0 bases, with 14 bases between the two germline ends. The CDR3 consists of 15 residues. Germline V CDR1 and CDR2: SQVTM, ANQGSEA. In DNA, the CDR3 is TGCAGCGTTGATGGTTGGGCAGGGATGAACACTGAAGCTTTCTTT. Its protein is CSVDGWAGMNTEAFF.

In its sample, this clonotype was seen many times. V gene TRBV20-1 combines with J gene TRBJ1-1; weak D call: TRBD1 (6 bases). Trimming pared 3 bases from V and 10 bases from J, leaving 15 bases between. From germline, CDR1 is DFQATT and CDR2 SNEGSKA (reference sequence). The CDR3 length is 12 residues. The CDR3 nucleotides are TGCAGTGCTAGCGGGGGCTCCCTGGGAGCTTTCTTT. Protein product: CSASGGSLGAFF.

This clonotype was seen only a few times. The CDR3 region is CASSLGQGQEKLFF. In DNA form, the CDR3 reads TGTGCCAGCAGCTTGGGACAGGGGCAGGAAAAACTGTTTTTT. The genes are TRBV5-6 and TRBJ1-4; 8 positions agree with TRBD1. Germline loops: CDR1 SGHDT, CDR2 YYEEEE. V gave up 0 bases and J gave up 8 bases; unmatched junction bases: 3. The CDR3 has 14 amino acids. Full variable domain (outside the CDR3, taken from reference TRBV5-6 and TRBJ1-4): DAGVTQSPTHLIKTRGQQVTLRCSPKSGHDTVSWYQQALGQGPQFIFQYYEEEERQRGNFPDRFSGHQFPNYSSELNVNALLLGDSALYLCASSLGQGQEKLFFGSGTQLSVL.

This clonotype was seen a few times. The rearrangement links TRBV10-3 to TRBJ2-2; 13 positions agree with TRBD2. Germline CDR1 is ENHRY and CDR2 is SYGVKD. The CDR3 sequence is 16 residues long. Trimming cost V 10 bases and J 0 bases; bases outside gene matches: 5. DNA of the CDR3: TGTGCCACCGGGACTAGCGGGGCTCCGAACACCGGGGAGCTGTTTTTT. Amino acids: CATGTSGAPNTGELFF.

This clonotype was recorded many times. The chain joins TRBV12-5 to TRBJ2-1; weak D call: TRBD1 (6 bases). Trimming took off 5 bases at V and 1 base at J, with 12 bases between the two ends. The CDR3 length is 15 residues. Germline CDR1 is LGHNT and CDR2 is FRNRAP. The CDR3 DNA sequence: TGTGCTAGTGGTGTTGGGCAGGGGTCCTACAATGAGCAGTTCTTC. Translation gives CASGVGQGSYNEQFF. Together with reference TRBV12-5 and TRBJ2-1, the CDR3 gives the full variable domain: DARVTQTPRHKVTEMGQEVTMRCQPILGHNTVFWYRQTMMQGLELLAYFRNRAPLDDSGMPKDRFSAEMPDATLATLKIQPSEPRDSAVYFCASGVGQGSYNEQFFGPGTRLTVL.

This sequence joins TRBV7-3 and TRBJ2-1, with 15 bases identical to TRBD2. Germline values: CDR1 SGHTA, CDR2 FQGTGA. This CDR3 has 17 amino acids. V was pared by 5 bases and J by 8 bases, with 10 bases of the junction left unmatched. CDR3 in amino acids: CASSPDGLAGGPHEQFF. The CDR3 coding sequence is TGTGCCAGCAGCCCAGACGGACTAGCGGGAGGGCCCCATGAGCAGTTCTTC.

V and J are TRBV20-1 and TRBJ2-4; the D gene is possibly TRBD1 (5 bases). This CDR3 region has 14 residues. From germline, CDR1 is DFQATT and CDR2 SNEGSKA (reference sequence). Trimming stripped 3 bases from V and 7 bases from J, with 16 bases between. This CDR3 reads CSARPPRVFNIQYF. CDR3 bases: TGCAGTGCTAGGCCGCCCAGGGTCTTTAACATTCAGTACTTC.

This clonotype appeared many times. This chain links TRBV12-3 or TRBV12-4 with TRBJ1-3; unclear D gene. This CDR3 is built from 13 residues. Between the trimmed V and J ends, which lost 5 bases and 2 bases, there was a span of 7 bases. The chain's CDR3 is CASSPAAGNTIYF. CDR3 coding DNA: TGTGCCAGCAGTCCGGCTGCTGGAAACACCATATATTTT.

This clonotype was seen at least ten times. This chain links TRBV15 with TRBJ2-5, with 8 bases lining up with TRBD2. The CDR3 length is 16 residues. Germline lookup yields CDR1 LNHNV and CDR2 YYDKDF (reference sequence). Trimming cost V 0 bases and J 5 bases; bases outside gene matches: 8. DNA for the CDR3: TGTGCCACCAGCAGAGATCTAAGCGGGAGTGGGGAGACCCAGTACTTC. It yields the protein CATSRDLSGSGETQYF.

This clonotype was counted many times. The chain has TRBV7-3 and TRBJ1-5; D gene unclear. Germline V gene lookup returns CDR1 SGHTA and CDR2 FQGTGA. Trimming took 3 bases from V and 0 from J, leaving 3 bases between them. The CDR3 has 13 amino acids. As DNA, the CDR3 is TGTGCCAGCAGCTTCAATAGCAATCAGCCCCAGCATTTT. The encoded protein is CASSFNSNQPQHF.

This clonotype was observed many times. The chain couples TRBV28 to TRBJ2-7; 12 nucleotides agree with TRBD2. This CDR3 is 20 amino acids long. Germline V gene lookup returns CDR1 MDHEN and CDR2 SYDVKM. J lost 1 base, V lost 5 bases, and 18 bases had no gene match. CDR3 in DNA: TGTGCCAGCAGTGGGGTACTCAGGGACCCGACTAGCGGGAGTTCCTACGAGCAGTACTTC. It translates to CASSGVLRDPTSGSSYEQYF.

This sequence joins TRBV29-1 and TRBJ2-5, with 8 bases fitting TRBD1. Germline CDR1 and CDR2: SQVTM and ANQGSEA. Trimming cost V 7 bases and J 4 bases; bases outside gene matches: 8. The CDR3 sequence is 13 residues long. CDR3 coding DNA: TGCAGCGGGGCCCCAGGGGGCGGAGAGACCCAGTACTTC. Protein product: CSGAPGGGETQYF.

This clonotype came up a few times. The chain recombines TRBV15 with TRBJ1-1, with 7 bases that match TRBD1. V was pared by 4 bases and J by 1 base, with 9 bases of the junction left unmatched. Germline values: CDR1 LNHNV, CDR2 YYDKDF (reference sequence). This CDR3 is 16 amino acids long. The CDR3 loop reads CATSNLWDRKNTEAFF. In DNA, the CDR3 is TGTGCCACCAGCAACCTGTGGGACAGAAAGAACACTGAAGCTTTCTTT.

This clonotype was recorded at least ten times. J is TRBJ2-1 and V is TRBV12-3 or TRBV12-4, with 7 bases that match TRBD2. The V segment lost 3 bases and the J segment 2 bases; nucleotides outside the gene matches: 4. The CDR3 totals 15 residues. The CDR3 DNA reads as TGTGCCAGCAGTTTTGTGGGAGGGACCTACAATGAGCAGTTCTTC. Translation gives CASSFVGGTYNEQFF.

A few counts support this clonotype. V usage is TRBV5-1 and J usage is TRBJ2-5, with TRBD2 identical over 10 bases. CDR1 and CDR2 from the germline V gene are SGHRS and YFSETQ. Trimming took 1 base from V and 5 from J; bases not matched to a gene: 8. The CDR3 length is 16 residues. CDR3 coding DNA: TGCGCCAGCAGCTTGTCGCCTAGCGGGAGTCGTGAGACCCAGTACTTC. Residues: CASSLSPSGSRETQYF.

This clonotype was picked up a small number of times. The chain recombines TRBV5-1 with TRBJ2-3; 15 bases are shared with TRBD2. The germline CDR1 and CDR2 sequences are SGHRS and YFSETQ. Unmatched junction bases numbered 8, after V lost 0 bases and J lost 6 bases. CDR3 size: 18 residues. In DNA, the CDR3 is TGCGCCAGCAGCTTGGAGGGACTAGCGGGGGGCCGGGCGGATACGCAGTATTTT. This translates into CASSLEGLAGGRADTQYF.

In its sample, this clonotype was seen a few times. The rearrangement uses TRBV28 and TRBJ2-1; TRBD2 matches 8 bases. Germline-derived CDR1 and CDR2 are MDHEN and SYDVKM. The CDR3 has 16 residues. J was trimmed by 10 bases and V by 6 bases; bases with no gene match: 17. The CDR3 reads CASSDYTSGNIPEQFF. CDR3 sequence (DNA): TGTGCCAGCAGCGACTATACTAGCGGAAATATCCCGGAGCAGTTCTTC. The variable domain in full, completed from reference TRBV28 and TRBJ2-1, reads DVKVTQSSRYLVKRTGEKVFLECVQDMDHENMFWYRQDPGLGLRLIYFSYDVKMKEKGDIPEGYSVSREKKERFSLILESASTNQTSMYLCASSDYTSGNIPEQFFGPGTRLTVL.

This clonotype was counted only a few times. The gene calls are TRBV12-3 or TRBV12-4 and TRBJ1-1; 7 bases fit TRBD1. The CDR3 is 16 residues long. V was clipped by 6 bases and J by 3 bases; unmatched bases: 13. DNA of the CDR3: TGTGCCAGCAGAAGGGGGCTCGACTTGGGATACACTGAAGCTTTCTTT. Translating it yields CASRRGLDLGYTEAFF.